This T cell receptor beta chain was retrieved from a study of T cell responses to AZD1222 COVID-19 vaccine. Sequencing was performed with immunoSEQ multiplex PCR; in TCRdb, only in-frame clones are kept and a portion is missing. The data contain tens of thousands of clones, just under 90% of them singletons. Overall study findings and caveats: Spike-specific TCRs gained breadth and depth after people received two AZD1222 doses. It should be noted that donors were predominantly white British and more often female, and clonal diversity was possibly underestimated. Only a handful of people who got AZD1222 tested seropositive at baseline.

Germline V gene sequence: CDR1 LNHNV, CDR2 YYDKDF (reference sequence). The V gene lost 0 bases and the J gene lost 5 bases, with 11 bases spanning the gap. The CDR3 runs to 14 residues. Note on this clone: What it recognizes is unknown.

Here the sequenced sample was peripheral blood, taken on day 0 of MenACWY control vaccination. The TCR sequence derives from an adult in good health. The chain has TRBV15 and TRBJ2-7; TRBD1 or TRBD2 may be the D gene (5 bases each). The DNA for the CDR3 is TGTGCCACCAGCAGAGATTGGGGGAACCACGAGCAGTACTTC. Translated, it gives CATSRDWGNHEQYF.